This is a list of T cell receptor beta chains from one sample in a study of a mutant IDH1 vaccine in newly diagnosed glioma. The repertoire was sequenced with immunoSEQ multiplex PCR; TCRdb's copy has only in-frame clones and lacks some. In the table there are some 70,000 clones, 84% of which are singletons. The antigens for these receptors are not known. The sample in question was PBMCs, obtained from a glioma patient whose treatment included an IDH1 peptide vaccine. The receptors here all came from a man aged 18 to 35 with glioma. CDR3s include the opening cysteine and the closing phenylalanine or tryptophan. D genes are given only for firm matches. The size field is filled for only some rows; it gives once, few, many or a size class.

d_call,j_call,clone_size,v_call,cdr3_nt,cdr3_aa
NA,TRBJ2-7,NA,TRBV4-3,TGCGCCAGCAGCCAAGGCCTGGTGTTGGGCTACGAGCAGTACTTC,CASSQGLVLGYEQYF
TRBD1,TRBJ2-7,NA,TRBV6-1,TGTGCCAGCAGTGAGCCGGGACAGGGGGCGTACGAGCAGTACTTC,CASSEPGQGAYEQYF
NA,TRBJ2-7,NA,TRBV4-3,TGCGCCAGCAGCCAAGCAAGCCAGGTTACTACCTACGAGCAGTACTTC,CASSQASQVTTYEQYF
NA,TRBJ1-3,NA,TRBV4-3,TGCGCCAGCAGCCAAGATCTTGGGACGGGAAACTCTGGAAACACCATATATTTT,CASSQDLGTGNSGNTIYF
NA,TRBJ2-3,NA,TRBV4-2,TGTGCCAGCAGCCAAGTCGGGTATACGCAGTATTTT,CASSQVGYTQYF
TRBD1,TRBJ1-2,NA,TRBV29-1,TGCAGCGTTGCACCGGGACAGGGGGCTTCGTATGGCTACACCTTC,CSVAPGQGASYGYTF
NA,TRBJ1-2,once,TRBV11-2,TGTGCCAGCAGCTTAGATCAATCACCCGCAAGGGGCTACACCTTC,CASSLDQSPARGYTF
NA,TRBJ1-1,NA,TRBV19,TGTGCCAGTAGTTCTTCTAGGGGATATAGCACTGAAGCTTTCTTT,CASSSSRGYSTEAFF
TRBD1,TRBJ2-7,NA,TRBV6-6,TGTGCCAGCGGAAACCGGGACAGGGGTAACGAGCAGTACTTC,CASGNRDRGNEQYF
NA,TRBJ1-6,NA,TRBV25-1,TGTGCCAGCAGTGAAGGGCCCATTGGGTCACCCCTCCACTTT,CASSEGPIGSPLHF
NA,TRBJ2-7,NA,TRBV9,TGTGCCAGCAATAGGCAAGGGGGATTCGACGAGCAGTACTTC,CASNRQGGFDEQYF
TRBD1,TRBJ2-1,NA,TRBV10-3,TGTGCCGTCCACCCCGGGACAGGAGGTTACAATGAGCAGTTCTTC,CAVHPGTGGYNEQFF
TRBD1,TRBJ1-1,NA,TRBV6-5,TGTGCCAGCAGAAACAGGGGAAGGAAGAACACTGAAGCTTTCTTT,CASRNRGRKNTEAFF
TRBD1,TRBJ2-7,NA,TRBV7-6,TGTGCCAGCAGCCTGCAGGGGGCGCAGGAGCAGTACTTC,CASSLQGAQEQYF
NA,TRBJ1-1,NA,TRBV5-1,TGCGCCAGCAGGGACGGGCCCCAAGAAGCTTTCTTT,CASRDGPQEAFF
TRBD2,TRBJ2-7,once,TRBV25-1,TGTGCCAGCAGTCTAGCGGGAGGGCCATACGAGCAGTACTTC,CASSLAGGPYEQYF
NA,TRBJ1-1,NA,TRBV9,TGTGCCAGCAGCGTAGGTAGGAGAACCACTGAAGCTTTCTTT,CASSVGRRTTEAFF
NA,TRBJ1-1,NA,TRBV4-3,TGCGCCAGCAGCCAAGATAATGATCCCAGGTTGAGAGCTTTCTTT,CASSQDNDPRLRAFF
NA,TRBJ2-7,NA,TRBV30,TGTGCCTGGAGTCTCGCGGTAGTGGACGAGCAGTACTTC,CAWSLAVVDEQYF
NA,TRBJ1-4,NA,TRBV25-1,TGTGCCAGCAGCGCTGATCGGCCTACTGATGAAAAACTGTTTTTT,CASSADRPTDEKLFF
NA,TRBJ1-5,NA,TRBV7-8,TGTGCCAGCAGCTTAGCTCTGGGATTCGATCAGCCCCAGCATTTT,CASSLALGFDQPQHF
NA,TRBJ2-7,few,TRBV10-3,TGTGCCATCAGTGAGGAAGTGACAGCGTACGAGCAGTACTTC,CAISEEVTAYEQYF
NA,TRBJ1-2,NA,TRBV7-2,TGTGCCAGCAGCTTAGTCGGGGGCTATGGCTACACCTTC,CASSLVGGYGYTF
TRBD1,TRBJ1-1,once,TRBV6-5,TGTGCCAGCAGTGTTGGGACAGGGAACACTGAAGCTTTCTTT,CASSVGTGNTEAFF
NA,TRBJ1-5,few,TRBV18,TGTGCCAGCTCAAAGACAGAAAGCAATCAGCCCCAGCATTTT,CASSKTESNQPQHF
NA,TRBJ1-4,NA,TRBV15,TGTGCCACCAGCAGAGAGGGTGTTGGAAAACTGTTTTTT,CATSREGVGKLFF
NA,TRBJ2-3,NA,TRBV5-4,TGTGCCAGCATGGGGGTGGGGGACACAGATACGCAGTATTTT,CASMGVGDTDTQYF
NA,TRBJ2-3,medium-sized,TRBV5-6,TGTGCCAGCAGCTTAGTAACAGGGTTAGATACGCAGTATTTT,CASSLVTGLDTQYF
NA,TRBJ1-1,NA,TRBV4-3,TGCGCCAGCAGCCAAGATTCAGGGAGTCCCGTGAACACTGAAGCTTTCTTT,CASSQDSGSPVNTEAFF